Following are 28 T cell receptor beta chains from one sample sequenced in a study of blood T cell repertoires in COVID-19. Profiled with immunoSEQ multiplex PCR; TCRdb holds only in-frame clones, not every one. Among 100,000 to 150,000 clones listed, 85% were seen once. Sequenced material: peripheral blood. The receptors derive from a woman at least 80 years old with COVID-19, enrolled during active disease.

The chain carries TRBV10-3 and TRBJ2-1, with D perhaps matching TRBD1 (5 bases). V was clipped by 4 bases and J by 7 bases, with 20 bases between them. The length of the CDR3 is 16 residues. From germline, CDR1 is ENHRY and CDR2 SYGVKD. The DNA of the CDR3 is TGTGCCATCAGTGCCCTGCTCGTTGGGTCAGGGAATGAGCAGTTCTTC. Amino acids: CAISALLVGSGNEQFF.

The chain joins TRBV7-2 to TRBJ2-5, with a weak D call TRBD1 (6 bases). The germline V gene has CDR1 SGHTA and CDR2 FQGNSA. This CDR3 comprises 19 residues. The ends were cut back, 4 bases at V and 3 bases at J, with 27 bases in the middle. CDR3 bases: TGTGCCAGCAGCTCCAAGGGGTCGCACGGTTGGGACACCGAAGAGACCCAGTACTTC. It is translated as CASSSKGSHGWDTEETQYF.

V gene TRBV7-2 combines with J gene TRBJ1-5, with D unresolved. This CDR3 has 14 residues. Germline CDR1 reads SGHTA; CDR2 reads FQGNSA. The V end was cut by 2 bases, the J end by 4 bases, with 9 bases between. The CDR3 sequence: CASSLRGPNQPQHF. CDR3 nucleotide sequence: TGTGCCAGCAGCTTAAGAGGGCCTAATCAGCCCCAGCATTTT.

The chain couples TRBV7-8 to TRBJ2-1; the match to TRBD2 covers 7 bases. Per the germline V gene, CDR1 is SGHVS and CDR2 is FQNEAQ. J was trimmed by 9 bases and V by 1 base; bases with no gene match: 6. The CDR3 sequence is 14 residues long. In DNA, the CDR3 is TGTGCCAGCAGCTTAGGGGGGGGTTTTGGTGAGCAGTTCTTC. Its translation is CASSLGGGFGEQFF.

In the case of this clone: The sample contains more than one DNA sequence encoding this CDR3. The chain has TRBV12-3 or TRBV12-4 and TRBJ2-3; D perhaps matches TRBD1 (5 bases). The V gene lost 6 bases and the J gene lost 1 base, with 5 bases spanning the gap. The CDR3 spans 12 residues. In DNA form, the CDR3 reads TGTGCCAGCAGACAGGGCACAGATACGCAGTATTTT. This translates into CASRQGTDTQYF.

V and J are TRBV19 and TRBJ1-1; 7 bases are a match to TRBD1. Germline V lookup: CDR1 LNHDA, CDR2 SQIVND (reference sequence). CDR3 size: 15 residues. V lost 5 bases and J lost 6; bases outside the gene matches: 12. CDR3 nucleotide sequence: TGTGCCAGTAGTCCCTTGGGGCGACAGGGCGCTGAAGCTTTCTTT. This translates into CASSPLGRQGAEAFF.

The CDR3 region is CATSDQDIVGTQYF. CDR3 sequence (DNA): TGTGCCACCAGTGACCAGGACATAGTCGGTACGCAGTATTTT. The chain has TRBV24-1 and TRBJ2-3; possibly TRBD1 for D (5 bases). V lost 4 bases, J lost 8 bases, and 15 bases lay in between. CDR3 length: 14 amino acids. Germline assignment: CDR1 KGHDR and CDR2 SFDVKD.

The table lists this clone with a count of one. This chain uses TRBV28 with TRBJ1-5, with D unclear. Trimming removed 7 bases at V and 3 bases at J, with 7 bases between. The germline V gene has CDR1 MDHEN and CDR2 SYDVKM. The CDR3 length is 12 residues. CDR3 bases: TGTGCCAGCACCGTAAACAATCAGCCCCAGCATTTT. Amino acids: CASTVNNQPQHF. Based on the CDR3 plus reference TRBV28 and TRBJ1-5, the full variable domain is DVKVTQSSRYLVKRTGEKVFLECVQDMDHENMFWYRQDPGLGLRLIYFSYDVKMKEKGDIPEGYSVSREKKERFSLILESASTNQTSMYLCASTVNNQPQHFGDGTRLSIL.

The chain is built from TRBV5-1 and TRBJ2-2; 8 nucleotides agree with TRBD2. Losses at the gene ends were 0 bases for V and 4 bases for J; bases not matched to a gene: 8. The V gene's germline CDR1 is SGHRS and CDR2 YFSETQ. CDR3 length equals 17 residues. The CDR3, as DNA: TGCGCCAGCAGCTTGGCGGTGCGGGAGGATGTCACCGGGGAGCTGTTTTTT. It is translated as CASSLAVREDVTGELFF.

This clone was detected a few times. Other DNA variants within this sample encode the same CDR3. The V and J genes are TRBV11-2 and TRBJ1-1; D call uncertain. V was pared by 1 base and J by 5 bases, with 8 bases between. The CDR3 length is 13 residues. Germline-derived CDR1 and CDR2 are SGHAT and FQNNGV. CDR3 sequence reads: CASSLGLETEAFF. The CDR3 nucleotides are TGTGCCAGCAGCTTAGGTTTAGAAACTGAAGCTTTCTTT.

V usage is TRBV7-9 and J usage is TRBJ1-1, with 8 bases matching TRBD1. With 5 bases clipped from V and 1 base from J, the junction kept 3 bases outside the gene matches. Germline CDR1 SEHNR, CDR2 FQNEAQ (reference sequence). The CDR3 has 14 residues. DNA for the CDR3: TGTGCCAGCAGCCGGACAGGGTCGAACACTGAAGCTTTCTTT. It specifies CASSRTGSNTEAFF.

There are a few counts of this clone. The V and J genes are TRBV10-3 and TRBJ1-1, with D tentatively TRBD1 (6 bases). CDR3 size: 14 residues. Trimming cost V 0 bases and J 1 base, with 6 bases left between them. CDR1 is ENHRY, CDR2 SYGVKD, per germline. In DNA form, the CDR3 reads TGTGCCATCAGTGAGTCACAGGGGAACACTGAAGCTTTCTTT. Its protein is CAISESQGNTEAFF.

CDR3 protein: CASKPDPGGNTIYF. CDR3 bases: TGTGCCAGCAAACCAGACCCGGGTGGAAACACCATATATTTT. V gene TRBV6-5 combines with J gene TRBJ1-3; the D is unclear. Germline loops: CDR1 MNHEY, CDR2 SVGAGI. The CDR3 sequence is 14 residues long. V lost 7 bases, J lost 3 bases, and 13 bases lay in between.

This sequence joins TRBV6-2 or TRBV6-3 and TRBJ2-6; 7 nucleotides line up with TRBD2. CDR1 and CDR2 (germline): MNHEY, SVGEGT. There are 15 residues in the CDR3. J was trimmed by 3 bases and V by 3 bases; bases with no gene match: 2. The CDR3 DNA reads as TGTGCCAGCAGTTATAGCGGGTTTGGGGCCAACGTCCTGACTTTC. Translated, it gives CASSYSGFGANVLTF.

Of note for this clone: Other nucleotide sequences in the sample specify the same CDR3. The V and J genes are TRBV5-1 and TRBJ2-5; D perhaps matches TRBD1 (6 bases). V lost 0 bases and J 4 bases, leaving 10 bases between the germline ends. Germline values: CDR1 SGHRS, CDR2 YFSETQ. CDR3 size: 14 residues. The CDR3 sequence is CASSLGQGRETQYF. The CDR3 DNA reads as TGCGCCAGCAGCTTGGGGCAGGGGAGAGAGACCCAGTACTTC.

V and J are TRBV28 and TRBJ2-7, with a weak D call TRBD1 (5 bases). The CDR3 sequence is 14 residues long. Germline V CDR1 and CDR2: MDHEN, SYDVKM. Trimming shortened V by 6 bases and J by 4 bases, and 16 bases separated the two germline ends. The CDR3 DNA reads TGTGCCAGCAGGGATCTCAAAAGGGGTTACGAGCAGTACTTC. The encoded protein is CASRDLKRGYEQYF. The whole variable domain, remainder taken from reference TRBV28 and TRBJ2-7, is DVKVTQSSRYLVKRTGEKVFLECVQDMDHENMFWYRQDPGLGLRLIYFSYDVKMKEKGDIPEGYSVSREKKERFSLILESASTNQTSMYLCASRDLKRGYEQYFGPGTRLTVT.

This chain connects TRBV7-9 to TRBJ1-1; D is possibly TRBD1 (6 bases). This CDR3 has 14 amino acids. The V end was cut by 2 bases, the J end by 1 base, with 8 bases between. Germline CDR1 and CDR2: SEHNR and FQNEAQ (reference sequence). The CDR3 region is CASSLPGANTEAFF. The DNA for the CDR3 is TGTGCCAGCAGCTTACCAGGGGCGAACACTGAAGCTTTCTTT.

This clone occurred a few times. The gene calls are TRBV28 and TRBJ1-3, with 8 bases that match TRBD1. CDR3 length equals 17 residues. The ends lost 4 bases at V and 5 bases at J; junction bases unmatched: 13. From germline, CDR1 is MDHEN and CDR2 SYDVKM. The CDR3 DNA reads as TGTGCCAGCAGTTCACATACCGGGACAGGAGGAAGAAACACCATATATTTT. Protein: CASSSHTGTGGRNTIYF.

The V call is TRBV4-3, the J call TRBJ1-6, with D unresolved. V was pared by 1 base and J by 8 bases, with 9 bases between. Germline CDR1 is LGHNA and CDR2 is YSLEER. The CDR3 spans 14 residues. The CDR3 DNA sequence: TGCGCCAGCAGCCAAGCCGGGTCGGATTCACCCCTCCACTTT. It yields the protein CASSQAGSDSPLHF.

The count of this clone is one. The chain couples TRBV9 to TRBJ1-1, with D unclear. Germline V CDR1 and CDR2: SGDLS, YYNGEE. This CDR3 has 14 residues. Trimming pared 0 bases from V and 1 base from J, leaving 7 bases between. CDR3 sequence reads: CASSVAVQNTEAFF. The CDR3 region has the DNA TGTGCCAGCAGCGTAGCGGTGCAGAACACTGAAGCTTTCTTT.

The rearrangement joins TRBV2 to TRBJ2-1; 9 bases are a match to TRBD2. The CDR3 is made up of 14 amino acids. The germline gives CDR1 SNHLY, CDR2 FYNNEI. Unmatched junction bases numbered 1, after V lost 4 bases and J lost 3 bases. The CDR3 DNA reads TGTGCCAGCAGTGCAGCGGGAGGCTACAATGAGCAGTTCTTC. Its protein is CASSAAGGYNEQFF.

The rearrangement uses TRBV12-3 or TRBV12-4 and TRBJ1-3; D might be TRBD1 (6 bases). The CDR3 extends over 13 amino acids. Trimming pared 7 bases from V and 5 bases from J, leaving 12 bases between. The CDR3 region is CASNTGTRNTIYF. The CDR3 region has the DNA TGTGCCAGCAATACCGGGACAAGAAACACCATATATTTT.

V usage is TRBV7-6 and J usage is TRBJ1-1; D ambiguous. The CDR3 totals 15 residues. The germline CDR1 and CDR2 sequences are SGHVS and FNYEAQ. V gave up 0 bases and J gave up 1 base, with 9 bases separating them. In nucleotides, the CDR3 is TGTGCCAGCAGCTTAGCCTCGAGCAAGAACACTGAAGCTTTCTTT. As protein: CASSLASSKNTEAFF.

The CDR3 is CASSVGGTSDLNEQFF. Written as DNA, the CDR3 is TGTGCCAGCAGCGTAGGGGGGACTAGCGACCTCAATGAGCAGTTCTTC. The chain couples TRBV9 to TRBJ2-1, with 10 positions matching TRBD2. Germline CDR1 is SGDLS and CDR2 is YYNGEE. The CDR3 extends over 16 amino acids. Unmatched junction bases numbered 6, after V lost 0 bases and J lost 6 bases.

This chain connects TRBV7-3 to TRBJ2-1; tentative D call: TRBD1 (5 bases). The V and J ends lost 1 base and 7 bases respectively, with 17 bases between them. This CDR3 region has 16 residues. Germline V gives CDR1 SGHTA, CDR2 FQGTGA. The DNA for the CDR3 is TGTGCCAGCAGCTTAATCGCAGGGTTGATCCGAAATGAGCAGTTCTTC. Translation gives CASSLIAGLIRNEQFF.

The CDR3 nucleotides read TGTGCCAGCACCCCGGGTCTCGGCTATGGCTACACCTTC. This codes for CASTPGLGYGYTF. The rearrangement joins TRBV12-3 or TRBV12-4 to TRBJ1-2, with D unresolved. V was shortened by 7 bases and J by 4 bases, with 13 bases between the two germline ends. The CDR3 is made up of 13 amino acids.

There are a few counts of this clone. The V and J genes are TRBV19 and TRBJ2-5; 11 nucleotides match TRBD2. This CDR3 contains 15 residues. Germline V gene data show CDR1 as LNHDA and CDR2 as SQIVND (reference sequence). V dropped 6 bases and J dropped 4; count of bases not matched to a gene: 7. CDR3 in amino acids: CASSILAGARETQYF. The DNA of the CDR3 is TGTGCCAGTAGCATACTAGCGGGAGCTAGAGAGACCCAGTACTTC.

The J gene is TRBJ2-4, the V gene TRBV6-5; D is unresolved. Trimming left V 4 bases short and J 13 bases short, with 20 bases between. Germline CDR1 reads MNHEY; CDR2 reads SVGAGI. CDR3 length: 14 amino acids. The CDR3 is CASSSTVASPSQYF. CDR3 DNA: TGTGCCAGCAGTTCTACAGTTGCATCTCCCTCGCAGTACTTC.